The source of this T cell receptor beta chain is a study of T cells in Graves' hyperthyroidism and ophthalmopathy. The study's findings and limits: Separating ophthalmopathy from stable hyperthyroidism was achieved by a 13 V-J model.

Researchers took RNA transcripts and amplified the TCR beta CDR3 regions from them. Primed by the HTBI set, a first-round RT-PCR was run on the TCR CDR3. TCRdb reanalysed the multiplex PCR reads using MiXCR and keeps one entry per CDR3 protein. Altogether roughly 740,000 distinct CDR3 sequences are present, 15% to 20% being singletons, with the ten largest covering 8.4%. Investigators excluded patients with uncontrolled infection, other autoimmune disease, pregnancy or lactation. In its sample, this clonotype was seen many times. Its antigen remains unknown. V lost 3 bases to trimming and J lost 2 bases; unmatched junction nucleotides: 8. This CDR3 has 16 residues. CDR1 and CDR2 from the germline V gene are SGHTA and FQGNSA.

The chain links TRBV7-2 to TRBJ2-3; 7 nucleotides align to TRBD2. The sequence was collected from a man between 18 and 35 years old with Graves' hyperthyroidism. Input material: blood. CDR3: CASSLGRGVITDTQYF. CDR3 DNA sequence: TGTGCCAGCAGCTTGGGCCGGGGGGTAATCACAGATACGCAGTATTTT.